Listed here are 22 T cell receptor beta chains from one sample, sequenced in a study of shared clonotypes between healthy human individuals. Only in-frame clones appear in the TCRdb table, and some are missing; sequencing was by immunoSEQ multiplex PCR. This table holds a few hundred thousand clones, 65% to 70% found once. Sequencing input: memory CD4+ T cells sorted from blood. Regarding subset: CD45RA-negative fraction. These receptors were collected from a man aged 25-40 years in good health.

This chain uses TRBV2 with TRBJ1-4, with D possibly being TRBD1 (5 bases). Trimming removed 5 bases from V and 5 bases from J, with 12 bases in between. The CDR3 loop spans 14 amino acids. Germline V gives CDR1 SNHLY, CDR2 FYNNEI. CDR3 protein: CASSTAGPNEKLFF. Written as DNA, the CDR3 is TGTGCCAGCAGTACCGCAGGGCCCAATGAAAAACTGTTTTTT.

The chain recombines TRBV27 with TRBJ1-1; D is undetermined. V lost 3 bases, J lost 0 bases, and 11 bases lay in between. The CDR3 sequence is 15 residues long. Germline values: CDR1 MNHEY, CDR2 SMNVEV (reference sequence). The CDR3 loop reads CASSFSPFMNTEAFF. CDR3 nucleotides: TGTGCCAGCAGTTTTTCACCATTCATGAACACTGAAGCTTTCTTT.

The chain couples TRBV2 to TRBJ2-3; D call uncertain. Germline CDR1 is SNHLY and CDR2 is FYNNEI. This CDR3 comprises 12 residues. Trimming removed 1 base at V and 5 bases at J, with 4 bases between. CDR3: CASSEDRDTQYF. In DNA form, the CDR3 reads TGTGCCAGCAGTGAAGATAGAGATACGCAGTATTTT.

The chain joins TRBV9 to TRBJ2-2; D unclear. Germline V lookup: CDR1 SGDLS, CDR2 YYNGEE. The CDR3 runs 13 residues. V dropped 6 bases and J dropped 4 bases, with 10 bases sitting between them. The CDR3 spells CASTLRGTGELFF. CDR3 bases: TGTGCCAGCACCCTCCGTGGCACCGGGGAGCTGTTTTTT.

This clone has just one count. This CDR3 is CASSDYGYTF. The CDR3 DNA reads TGTGCCAGCAGCGACTATGGCTACACCTTC. This chain links TRBV28 with TRBJ1-2; D is unresolved. Per germline, CDR1 MDHEN and CDR2 SYDVKM. The V end lost 6 bases, the J end lost 3 bases, and 2 bases lay between the germline ends. CDR3 length equals 10 residues.

This clone occurred a few times. J is TRBJ2-1 and V is TRBV18; 9 bases align to TRBD1. V trimming: 8 bases; J trimming: 6 bases; junction bases outside the gene matches: 5. The length of the CDR3 is 13 residues. Germline-derived CDR1 and CDR2 are KGHSH and LQKENI. The CDR3 sequence is CASEPGQGNEQFF. CDR3 nucleotides: TGTGCCAGCGAACCGGGACAGGGCAATGAGCAGTTCTTC.

The CDR3 is CASSYSFGKDTEAFF. CDR3 bases: TGTGCCAGCAGTTACTCATTTGGCAAAGACACTGAAGCTTTCTTT. The V call is TRBV6-5, the J call TRBJ1-1; D uncertain. This CDR3 contains 15 residues. Trimming removed 0 bases from V and 3 bases from J, with 11 bases in between. The germline gives CDR1 MNHEY, CDR2 SVGAGI.

The V call is TRBV5-1, the J call TRBJ2-7; possibly TRBD2 for D (6 bases). Trimming removed 4 bases at V and 4 bases at J, with 12 bases between. Germline V gene data show CDR1 as SGHRS and CDR2 as YFSETQ. CDR3 size: 13 residues. CDR3 in amino acids: CASSLAGQYEQYF. The DNA of the CDR3 is TGCGCCAGCAGCCTGGCGGGGCAGTACGAGCAGTACTTC.

This clone was detected a few times. V gene TRBV7-3 combines with J gene TRBJ2-3; 7 bases agree with TRBD1. The V gene end was trimmed by 5 bases and the J gene end by 6 bases; junction bases not matched to a gene: 8. In germline, CDR1 is SGHTA, CDR2 FQGTGA. There are 14 residues in the CDR3. CDR3 amino acids: CASSPRDSADTQYF. The CDR3, as DNA: TGTGCCAGCAGCCCCCGGGACAGTGCCGATACGCAGTATTTT. Full variable domain (rest looked up from reference TRBV7-3 and TRBJ2-3): GAGVSQTPSNKVTEKGKYVELRCDPISGHTALYWYRQSLGQGPEFLIYFQGTGAADDSGLPNDRFFAVRPEGSVSTLKIQRTERGDSAVYLCASSPRDSADTQYFGPGTRLTVL.

This clone was counted only a few times. This chain uses TRBV7-9 with TRBJ1-2; D gene ambiguous. CDR3 size: 15 residues. Per the germline V gene, CDR1 is SEHNR and CDR2 is FQNEAQ (reference sequence). Trimming shortened V by 3 bases and J by 0 bases, and 11 bases separated the two germline ends. The CDR3 sequence: CASSFGGITNYGYTF. CDR3 bases: TGTGCCAGCAGCTTTGGCGGAATCACTAACTATGGCTACACCTTC.

This clone turned up a few times. In nucleotides, the CDR3 is TGTGCCAGCAGCCCTCAGGGAATCTATGGCTACACCTTC. This codes for CASSPQGIYGYTF. This rearrangement joins TRBV6-5 to TRBJ1-2, with a weak D call TRBD1 (5 bases). The CDR3 runs to 13 residues. The V gene lost 6 bases and the J gene lost 4 bases, with 12 bases spanning the gap. The germline V gene encodes CDR1 MNHEY and CDR2 SVGAGI.

The CDR3 bases are TGCGCCAGCAGCCAAGCAGCAGGGCCTAATGAAAAACTGTTTTTT. It is translated as CASSQAAGPNEKLFF. The chain is built from TRBV4-3 and TRBJ1-4, with D maybe TRBD1 (5 bases). V was trimmed by 1 base and J by 3 bases, leaving 9 bases between them. The CDR3 runs to 15 residues. Germline CDR1 reads LGHNA; CDR2 reads YSLEER.

This clone has more than one count but fewer than ten. The chain joins TRBV27 to TRBJ2-6; 9 bases match TRBD1. Germline V gene sequence: CDR1 MNHEY, CDR2 SMNVEV (reference sequence). Germline trimming cut 5 bases from V and 4 bases from J; bases unmatched to any gene: 15. The CDR3 is 19 residues long. CDR3 DNA sequence: TGTGCCAGCAGTCCCGGACAGGGGCCCTTTCTTTACGGGGCCAACGTCCTGACTTTC. The encoded protein is CASSPGQGPFLYGANVLTF.

This chain joins TRBV15 and TRBJ2-3, with TRBD2 matching 9 bases. Per germline, CDR1 LNHNV and CDR2 YYDKDF (reference sequence). This CDR3 is 18 amino acids long. J was trimmed by 2 bases and V by 0 bases; bases with no gene match: 9. This CDR3 reads CATSRDSRAGGHTDTQYF. The DNA of the CDR3 is TGTGCCACCAGCAGAGATTCTAGGGCGGGAGGGCACACAGATACGCAGTATTTT. The variable domain in full, with the rest retrieved from reference TRBV15 and TRBJ2-3, is DAMVIQNPRYQVTQFGKPVTLSCSQTLNHNVMYWYQQKSSQAPKLLFHYYDKDFNNEADTPDNFQSRRPNTSFCFLDIRSPGLGDTAMYLCATSRDSRAGGHTDTQYFGPGTRLTVL.

The chain uses TRBV7-2 and TRBJ2-7; no reliable D call. The CDR3 consists of 13 residues. Germline lookup yields CDR1 SGHTA and CDR2 FQGNSA. The ends were cut back, 4 bases at V and 5 bases at J, with 12 bases in the middle. For the CDR3, the DNA is TGTGCCAGCAGCTCCTACACGGCTAACGAGCAGTACTTC. Protein sequence: CASSSYTANEQYF.

This chain uses TRBV4-2 with TRBJ2-1; TRBD2 aligns across 14 bases. CDR3 length: 16 residues. Unmatched junction bases numbered 7, after V lost 4 bases and J lost 8 bases. Germline V lookup: CDR1 LGHNA, CDR2 YNFKEQ. In DNA, the CDR3 is TGTGCCAGCAGCCTCGGGACTAGCGGGAGTCACGATGAGCAGTTCTTC. Protein: CASSLGTSGSHDEQFF.

The chain is built from TRBV7-3 and TRBJ2-1; D is undetermined. Germline assignment: CDR1 SGHTA and CDR2 FQGTGA. Trimming took 4 bases from V and 0 from J, leaving 10 bases between them. The CDR3 extends over 15 amino acids. CDR3 DNA: TGTGCCAGCAGCTCGTCCACGCCCTCCTACAATGAGCAGTTCTTC. This codes for CASSSSTPSYNEQFF.

In this sample, this clone turned up a few times. The genes are TRBV11-2 and TRBJ2-5; the D is unclear. There are 13 residues in the CDR3. Germline V gene data show CDR1 as SGHAT and CDR2 as FQNNGV. Trimming stripped 5 bases from V and 9 bases from J, with 16 bases between. CDR3 protein: CASSPTLGWAQYF. The CDR3 DNA reads as TGTGCCAGCAGCCCAACATTGGGTTGGGCCCAGTACTTC. The variable domain in full, completed from reference TRBV11-2 and TRBJ2-5, reads EAGVAQSPRYKIIEKRQSVAFWCNPISGHATLYWYQQILGQGPKLLIQFQNNGVVDDSQLPKDRFSAERLKGVDSTLKIQPAKLEDSAVYLCASSPTLGWAQYFGPGTRLLVL.

The chain recombines TRBV6-5 with TRBJ2-1, with 15 bases aligning to TRBD2. The CDR3 sequence is 16 residues long. V gave up 1 base and J gave up 8 bases; unmatched junction bases: 3. Germline CDR1 is MNHEY and CDR2 is SVGAGI. The CDR3 loop is CASSYWGLAGGHEQFF. For the CDR3, the DNA is TGTGCCAGCAGTTACTGGGGACTAGCGGGAGGTCATGAGCAGTTCTTC.

The V call is TRBV5-5, the J call TRBJ1-1; D unclear. The CDR3 consists of 13 residues. Trimming stripped 2 bases from V and 4 bases from J, with 9 bases between. Germline CDR1 reads SGHKS; CDR2 reads YYEKEE (reference sequence). In DNA, the CDR3 is TGTGCCAGCAGCTTAGAGGTAGGCACTGAAGCTTTCTTT. This codes for CASSLEVGTEAFF.

The genes are TRBV11-3 and TRBJ2-1; TRBD2 matches at 13 bases. CDR1 and CDR2 (germline): SGHNT, YENEEA. This CDR3 is 16 amino acids long. V was pared by 6 bases and J by 7 bases, with 9 bases of the junction left unmatched. The CDR3 is CASSRPGLAGINEQFF. The CDR3, as DNA: TGTGCCAGCAGTAGACCGGGACTAGCGGGAATAAATGAGCAGTTCTTC.

The count of this clone is one. The chain has TRBV6-1 and TRBJ2-1, with 10 bases lining up with TRBD1. Trimming cost V 6 bases and J 9 bases; bases outside gene matches: 11. Germline V gives CDR1 MNHNS, CDR2 SASEGT. The CDR3 is made up of 15 amino acids. CDR3 amino acids: CASSRRGQGSAEQFF. CDR3 nucleotides: TGTGCCAGCAGCCGACGGGGACAGGGGTCTGCTGAGCAGTTCTTC.